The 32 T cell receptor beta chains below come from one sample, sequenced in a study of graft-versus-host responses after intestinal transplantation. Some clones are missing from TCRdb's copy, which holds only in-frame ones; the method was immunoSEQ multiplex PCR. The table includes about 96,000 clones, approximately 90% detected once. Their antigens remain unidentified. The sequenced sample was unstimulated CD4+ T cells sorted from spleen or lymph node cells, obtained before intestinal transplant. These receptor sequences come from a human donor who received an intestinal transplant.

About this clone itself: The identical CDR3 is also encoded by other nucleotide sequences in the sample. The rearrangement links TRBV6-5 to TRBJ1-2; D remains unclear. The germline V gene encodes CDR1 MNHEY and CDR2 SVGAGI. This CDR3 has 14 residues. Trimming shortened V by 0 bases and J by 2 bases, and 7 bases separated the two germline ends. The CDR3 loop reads CASSYSTGNYGYTF. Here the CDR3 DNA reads TGTGCCAGCAGTTACTCGACCGGGAACTATGGCTACACCTTC.

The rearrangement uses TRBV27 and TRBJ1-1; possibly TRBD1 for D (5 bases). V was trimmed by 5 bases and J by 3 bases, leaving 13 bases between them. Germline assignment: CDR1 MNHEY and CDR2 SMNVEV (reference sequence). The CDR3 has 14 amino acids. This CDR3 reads CASSKRQWDTEAFF. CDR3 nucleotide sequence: TGTGCCAGCAGTAAAAGACAGTGGGACACTGAAGCTTTCTTT.

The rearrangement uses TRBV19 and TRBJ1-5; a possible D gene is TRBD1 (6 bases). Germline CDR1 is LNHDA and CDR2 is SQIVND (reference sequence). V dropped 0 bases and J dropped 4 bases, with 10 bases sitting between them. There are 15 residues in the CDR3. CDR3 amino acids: CASSIESQGNQPQHF. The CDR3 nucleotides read TGTGCCAGTAGTATAGAGAGTCAGGGGAATCAGCCCCAGCATTTT.

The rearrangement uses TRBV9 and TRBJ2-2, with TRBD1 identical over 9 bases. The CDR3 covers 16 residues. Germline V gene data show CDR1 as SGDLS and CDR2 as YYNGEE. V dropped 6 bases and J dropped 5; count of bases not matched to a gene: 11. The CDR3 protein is CASKDQTGTGTGELFF. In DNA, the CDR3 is TGTGCCAGCAAAGATCAGACCGGGACAGGGACCGGGGAGCTGTTTTTT.

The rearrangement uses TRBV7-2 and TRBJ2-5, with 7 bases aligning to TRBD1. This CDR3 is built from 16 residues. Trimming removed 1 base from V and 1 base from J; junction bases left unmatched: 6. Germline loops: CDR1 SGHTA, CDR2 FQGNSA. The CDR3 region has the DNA TGTGCCAGCAGCTTAGTTGGACAGGCCTCCCAAGAGACCCAGTACTTC. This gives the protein CASSLVGQASQETQYF.

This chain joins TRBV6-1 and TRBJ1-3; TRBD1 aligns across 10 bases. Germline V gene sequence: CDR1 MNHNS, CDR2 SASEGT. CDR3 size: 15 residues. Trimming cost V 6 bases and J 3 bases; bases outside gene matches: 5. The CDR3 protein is CASSRDRGLGNTIYF. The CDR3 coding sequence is TGTGCCAGCAGCCGGGACAGGGGCCTTGGAAACACCATATATTTT.

CDR3 sequence: CASTPLLGLRQPEQYF. CDR3 coding DNA: TGTGCCAGCACCCCCCTCCTAGGCTTGAGGCAACCCGAGCAGTACTTC. This chain joins TRBV7-9 and TRBJ2-7, with no clear D. The CDR3 is 16 residues long. Trimming cost V 7 bases and J 6 bases, with 25 bases left between them. Per germline, CDR1 SEHNR and CDR2 FQNEAQ (reference sequence).

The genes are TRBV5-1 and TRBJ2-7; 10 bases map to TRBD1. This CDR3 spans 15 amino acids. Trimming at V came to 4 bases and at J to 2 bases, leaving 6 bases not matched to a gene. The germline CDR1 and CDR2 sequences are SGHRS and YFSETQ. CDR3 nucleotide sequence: TGCGCCAGCAGCATGGGACAGGGGCCTACCTACGAGCAGTACTTC. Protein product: CASSMGQGPTYEQYF.

The CDR3 coding sequence is TGCAGCGCGGGAAGAACAGGGGTTGCGGAGACCCAGTACTTC. Its translation: CSAGRTGVAETQYF. The chain links TRBV29-1 to TRBJ2-5; 7 positions agree with TRBD1. Germline CDR1 is SQVTM and CDR2 is ANQGSEA. This CDR3 is built from 14 residues. J gave up 5 bases and V 7 bases, and 13 bases lay outside the gene matches.

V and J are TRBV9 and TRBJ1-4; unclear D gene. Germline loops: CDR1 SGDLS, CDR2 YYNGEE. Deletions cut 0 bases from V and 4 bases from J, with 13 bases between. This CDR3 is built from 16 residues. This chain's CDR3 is CASSVGSDGINEKLFF. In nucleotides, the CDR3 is TGTGCCAGCAGCGTAGGGTCTGACGGGATTAATGAAAAACTGTTTTTT.

The CDR3: CASSLSSGSSYEQYF. In DNA form, the CDR3 reads TGTGCCAGCAGCTTGAGTAGCGGCAGCTCCTACGAGCAGTACTTC. The J gene is TRBJ2-7, the V gene TRBV11-2, with TRBD2 as a possible D gene (6 bases). This CDR3 has 15 amino acids. The germline CDR1 and CDR2 sequences are SGHAT and FQNNGV. Trimming took off 3 bases at V and 0 bases at J, with 12 bases between the two ends. Supplemented by reference TRBV11-2 and TRBJ2-7, the full variable domain reads EAGVAQSPRYKIIEKRQSVAFWCNPISGHATLYWYQQILGQGPKLLIQFQNNGVVDDSQLPKDRFSAERLKGVDSTLKIQPAKLEDSAVYLCASSLSSGSSYEQYFGPGTRLTVT.

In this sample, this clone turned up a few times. CDR3 in DNA: TGTGCCAGCAGTTTGGGACTAGCGGGATATACGCAGTATTTT. Protein: CASSLGLAGYTQYF. The chain carries TRBV27 and TRBJ2-3; TRBD2 aligns across 13 bases. The length of the CDR3 is 14 residues. CDR1 and CDR2 from the germline V gene are MNHEY and SMNVEV (reference sequence). J gave up 7 bases and V 3 bases, and 1 base lay outside the gene matches.

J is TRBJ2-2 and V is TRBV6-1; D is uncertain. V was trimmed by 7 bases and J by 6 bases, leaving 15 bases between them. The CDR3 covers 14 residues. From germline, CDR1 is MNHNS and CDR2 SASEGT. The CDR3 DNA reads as TGTGCCAGCAATGAGCTCGCCGAGGCCGGGGAGCTGTTTTTT. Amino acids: CASNELAEAGELFF.

CDR3 amino acids: CASSLAQLAAMNTEAFF. In DNA form, the CDR3 reads TGTGCCAGCAGCTTAGCGCAGCTGGCGGCCATGAACACTGAAGCTTTCTTT. This chain uses TRBV7-8 with TRBJ1-1; no firm D call. Trimming shortened V by 0 bases and J by 0 bases, and 14 bases separated the two germline ends. There are 17 residues in the CDR3. Germline lookup yields CDR1 SGHVS and CDR2 FQNEAQ. The full variable domain, in which reference TRBV7-8 and TRBJ1-1 provide the parts outside the CDR3, is GAGVSQSPRYKVAKRGQDVALRCDPISGHVSLFWYQQALGQGPEFLTYFQNEAQLDKSGLPSDRFFAERPEGSVSTLKIQRTQQEDSAVYLCASSLAQLAAMNTEAFFGQGTRLTVV.

Written as DNA, the CDR3 is TGTGCCAGCAGCTTGGGCGGAGAGCAGTTCTTC. Protein product: CASSLGGEQFF. V and J are TRBV5-6 and TRBJ2-1; D call uncertain. Trimming removed 0 bases from V and 10 bases from J, with 5 bases in between. The germline V gene has CDR1 SGHDT and CDR2 YYEEEE. This CDR3 comprises 11 residues.

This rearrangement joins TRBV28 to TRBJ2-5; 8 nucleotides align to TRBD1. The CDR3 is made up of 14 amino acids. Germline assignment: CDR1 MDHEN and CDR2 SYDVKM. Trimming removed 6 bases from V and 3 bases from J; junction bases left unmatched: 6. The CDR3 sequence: CASSSRQGKETQYF. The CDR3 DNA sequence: TGTGCCAGCAGCTCAAGACAGGGGAAAGAGACCCAGTACTTC. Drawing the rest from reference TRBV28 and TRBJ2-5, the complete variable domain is DVKVTQSSRYLVKRTGEKVFLECVQDMDHENMFWYRQDPGLGLRLIYFSYDVKMKEKGDIPEGYSVSREKKERFSLILESASTNQTSMYLCASSSRQGKETQYFGPGTRLLVL.

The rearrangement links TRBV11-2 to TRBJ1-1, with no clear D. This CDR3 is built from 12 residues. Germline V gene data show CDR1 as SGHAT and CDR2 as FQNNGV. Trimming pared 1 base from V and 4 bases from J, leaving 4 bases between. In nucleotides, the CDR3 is TGTGCCAGCAGCTTAGTTCTCACTGAAGCTTTCTTT. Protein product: CASSLVLTEAFF. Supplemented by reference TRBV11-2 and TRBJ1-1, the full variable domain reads EAGVAQSPRYKIIEKRQSVAFWCNPISGHATLYWYQQILGQGPKLLIQFQNNGVVDDSQLPKDRFSAERLKGVDSTLKIQPAKLEDSAVYLCASSLVLTEAFFGQGTRLTVV.

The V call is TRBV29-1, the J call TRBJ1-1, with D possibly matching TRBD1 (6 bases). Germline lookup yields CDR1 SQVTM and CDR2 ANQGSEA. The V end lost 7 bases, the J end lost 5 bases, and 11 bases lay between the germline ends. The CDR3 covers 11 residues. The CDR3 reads CSGGRGTEAFF. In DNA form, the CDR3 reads TGCAGCGGGGGGAGGGGGACTGAAGCTTTCTTT.

This CDR3 reads CASSHKTPGQYNSPLHF. The CDR3 DNA is TGCGCCAGCAGCCATAAAACGCCGGGACAGTATAATTCACCCCTCCACTTT. The gene calls are TRBV5-1 and TRBJ1-6; 7 positions match TRBD1. This CDR3 has 17 residues. After removal of 4 bases from V and 4 bases from J, the junction contained 11 bases not matched to a gene. From germline, CDR1 is SGHRS and CDR2 YFSETQ. Filled out from reference TRBV5-1 and TRBJ1-6, the complete variable domain reads KAGVTQTPRYLIKTRGQQVTLSCSPISGHRSVSWYQQTPGQGLQFLFEYFSETQRNKGNFPGRFSGRQFSNSRSEMNVSTLELGDSALYLCASSHKTPGQYNSPLHFGNGTRLTVT.

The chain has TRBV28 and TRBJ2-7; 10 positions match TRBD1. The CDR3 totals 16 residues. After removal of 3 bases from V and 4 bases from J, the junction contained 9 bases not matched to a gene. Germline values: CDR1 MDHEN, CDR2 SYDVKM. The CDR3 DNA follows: TGTGCCAGCAGTTTCTCGTTGGGACAGGGGCGGTACGAGCAGTACTTC. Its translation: CASSFSLGQGRYEQYF.

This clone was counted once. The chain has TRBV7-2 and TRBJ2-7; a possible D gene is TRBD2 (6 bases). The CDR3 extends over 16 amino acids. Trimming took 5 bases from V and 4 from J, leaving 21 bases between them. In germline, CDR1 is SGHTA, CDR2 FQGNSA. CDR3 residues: CASSRYASVQLYEQYF. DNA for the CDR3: TGTGCCAGCAGCCGTTACGCTAGCGTTCAACTTTACGAGCAGTACTTC.

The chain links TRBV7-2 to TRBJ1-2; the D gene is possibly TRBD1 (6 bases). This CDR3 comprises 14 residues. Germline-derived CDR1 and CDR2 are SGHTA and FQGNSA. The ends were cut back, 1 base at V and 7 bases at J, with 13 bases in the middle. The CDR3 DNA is TGTGCCAGCAGCTTAGATACAGGGTATTCTGGCTACACCTTC. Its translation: CASSLDTGYSGYTF.

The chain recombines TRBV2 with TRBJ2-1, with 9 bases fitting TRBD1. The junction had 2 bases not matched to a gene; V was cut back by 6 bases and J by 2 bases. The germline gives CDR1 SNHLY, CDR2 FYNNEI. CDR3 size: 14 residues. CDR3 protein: CASRGQGAYNEQFF. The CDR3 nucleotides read TGTGCCAGCAGGGGACAGGGAGCCTACAATGAGCAGTTCTTC.

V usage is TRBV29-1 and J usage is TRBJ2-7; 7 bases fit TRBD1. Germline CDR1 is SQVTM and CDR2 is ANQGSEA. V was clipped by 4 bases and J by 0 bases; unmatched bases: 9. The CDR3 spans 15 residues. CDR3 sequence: CSVVGQDTLSYEQYF. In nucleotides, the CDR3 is TGCAGCGTTGTCGGACAGGACACCCTCTCCTACGAGCAGTACTTC.

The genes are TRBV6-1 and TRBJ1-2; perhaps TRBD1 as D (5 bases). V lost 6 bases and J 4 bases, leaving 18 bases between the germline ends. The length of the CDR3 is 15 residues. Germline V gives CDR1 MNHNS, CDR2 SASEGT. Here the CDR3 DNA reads TGTGCCAGCAGCTACGACTTTAGGGGCCTCTATGGCTACACCTTC. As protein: CASSYDFRGLYGYTF.

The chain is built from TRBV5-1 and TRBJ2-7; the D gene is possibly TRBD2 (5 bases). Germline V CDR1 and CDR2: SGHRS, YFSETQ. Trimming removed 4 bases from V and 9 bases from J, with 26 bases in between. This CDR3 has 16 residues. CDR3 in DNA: TGCGCCAGCAGCCCCCCCGGATTAACCCAGGCGGCGGGGCAGTACTTC. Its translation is CASSPPGLTQAAGQYF.

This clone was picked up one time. The CDR3 DNA is TGTGCCTGGAGTAAGGGGGACTACGAGCAGTACTTC. Translating gives CAWSKGDYEQYF. The chain couples TRBV30 to TRBJ2-7, with D tentatively TRBD1 (6 bases). The CDR3 contains 12 residues. V shed 2 bases and J shed 3 bases, with 8 bases lying between them. The germline V gene has CDR1 GTSNPN and CDR2 SVGIG (reference sequence).

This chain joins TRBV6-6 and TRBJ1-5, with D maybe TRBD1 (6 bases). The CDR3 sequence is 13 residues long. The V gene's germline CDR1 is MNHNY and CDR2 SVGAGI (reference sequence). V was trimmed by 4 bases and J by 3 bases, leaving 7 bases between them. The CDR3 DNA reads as TGTGCCAGCAGTTGGGACAACAATCAGCCCCAGCATTTT. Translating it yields CASSWDNNQPQHF.

CDR3 bases: TGTGCCAGCAGCGTGGGACAGGGGGAAGGCTACACCTTC. Amino acid sequence: CASSVGQGEGYTF. This chain uses TRBV9 with TRBJ1-2, with 11 bases lining up with TRBD1. The germline CDR1 and CDR2 sequences are SGDLS and YYNGEE. This CDR3 region has 13 residues. V was clipped by 2 bases and J by 8 bases; unmatched bases: 2.

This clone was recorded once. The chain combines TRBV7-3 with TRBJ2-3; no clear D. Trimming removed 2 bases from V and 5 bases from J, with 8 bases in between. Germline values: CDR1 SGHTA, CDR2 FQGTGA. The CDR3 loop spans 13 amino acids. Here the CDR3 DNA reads TGTGCCAGCAGCTTACTCGTGTTAGATACGCAGTATTTT. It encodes CASSLLVLDTQYF.

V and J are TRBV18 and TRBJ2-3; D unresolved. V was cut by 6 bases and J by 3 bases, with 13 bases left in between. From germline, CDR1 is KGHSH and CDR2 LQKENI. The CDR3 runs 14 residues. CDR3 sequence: CASSPYGKTDTQYF. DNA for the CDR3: TGTGCCAGCTCCCCCTATGGTAAGACAGATACGCAGTATTTT.

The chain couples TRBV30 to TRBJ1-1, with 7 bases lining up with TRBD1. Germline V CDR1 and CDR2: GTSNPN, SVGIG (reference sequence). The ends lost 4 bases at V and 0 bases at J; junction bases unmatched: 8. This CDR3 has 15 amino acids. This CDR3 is CAWIRPGQLNTEAFF. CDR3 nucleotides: TGTGCCTGGATTCGACCGGGACAGCTGAACACTGAAGCTTTCTTT.